This note documents a single T cell receptor (beta chain) sequence. The target antigen is unknown. A multiplex PCR was run with 60 Vbeta primers and 13 Jbeta primers. TCRdb's copy holds only in-frame clones and misses some; the assay was immunoSEQ multiplex PCR. The sample has over 55,000 clones, over 60% seen once. The data were taken from a study of cytomegalovirus exposure and HLA in healthy donors. CDR1 is LNHDA, CDR2 SQIVND, per germline (reference sequence). The ends lost 1 base at V and 1 base at J; junction bases unmatched: 12. This CDR3 is 19 amino acids long. Whole-study findings and limits: In vitro, a few CMV-associated chains proved specific for CMV antigens.

All the people who gave samples were healthy bone marrow donors. The TCR originated in a man between 40 and 49 years old in good health and CMV-seropositive. The chain couples TRBV19 to TRBJ1-5; 8 bases align to TRBD1. Specimen: PBMCs. The CDR3 bases are TGTGCCAGTAGTATAGCTAGCGGACAGGGTCTGATAAGCAATCAGCCCCAGCATTTT. It codes for CASSIASGQGLISNQPQHF.